A selection of T cell receptor beta chains follows, all from one sample in a study of early T cells in non-severe SARS-CoV-2 infection. In TCRdb, the 5' RACE reads were re-called with MiXCR into one record per CDR3 protein. The sample yields 70,000 or so distinct CDR3 sequences, around 9.9% seen once. The sequenced material came from whole blood. The receptors stem from an adult who was a healthcare worker with PCR-confirmed SARS-CoV-2 infection or an uninfected control (not recorded which). The CDR3 runs from the conserved cysteine through the conserved F or W. A D gene is named only where the DNA matches it firmly. Only part of the rows carry a size: once, few, many, or a class if the clone is expanded.

cdr3_aa | cdr3_nt | d_call | v_call | clone_size | cdr3_length | j_call
CASSHTDGGTEAFF | TGTGCCAGCAGCCACACGGACGGTGGGACTGAAGCTTTCTTT | . | TRBV3-1 | few | 14 | TRBJ1-1
CSVVWQGVYEQYF | TGCAGCGTAGTATGGCAGGGAGTCTACGAGCAGTACTTC | . | TRBV29-1 | few | 13 | TRBJ2-7
CASSSRGRQSGANVLTF | TGTGCCAGCAGCTCCAGGGGACGTCAATCTGGGGCCAACGTCCTGACTTTC | . | TRBV7-6 | . | 17 | TRBJ2-6
CSVERFGGETQYF | TGCAGCGTTGAGAGGTTTGGCGGAGAGACCCAGTACTTC | . | TRBV29-1 | few | 13 | TRBJ2-5
CASSPPLRQAYEQYF | TGTGCCAGCAGCCCGCCGTTACGTCAGGCCTACGAGCAGTACTTC | . | TRBV11-2 | many | 15 | TRBJ2-7
CASSYGTSEADTQYF | TGTGCCAGCAGTTACGGGACTAGCGAAGCAGATACGCAGTATTTT | TRBD2 | TRBV6-2/TRBV6-3 | few | 15 | TRBJ2-3
CASSLIRTEGYTF | TGTGCCAGCAGCTTAATCCGGACAGAAGGCTACACCTTC | . | TRBV7-2 | few | 13 | TRBJ1-2
CASRFQTTTNEKLFF | TGTGCCAGCAGATTTCAGACAACAACTAATGAAAAACTGTTTTTT | . | TRBV28 | few | 15 | TRBJ1-4
CASSLPGQLEGYTF | TGTGCCAGCAGTTTACCCGGACAGCTTGAGGGCTACACCTTC | . | TRBV28 | many | 14 | TRBJ1-2
CASSSIGGHTEAFF | TGTGCCAGCAGCTCTATTGGGGGGCACACTGAAGCTTTCTTT | . | TRBV6-2/TRBV6-3 | . | 14 | TRBJ1-1
CASNQLLTLNTGELFF | TGTGCCAGCAACCAGCTGCTCACACTAAACACCGGGGAGCTGTTTTTT | . | TRBV6-2/TRBV6-3 | . | 16 | TRBJ2-2
CASSSRDYPNEQFF | TGTGCCAGCAGTAGCCGGGACTATCCGAATGAGCAGTTCTTC | TRBD2 | TRBV7-6 | many | 14 | TRBJ2-1
CSAQGYMNTEAFF | TGCAGCGCCCAGGGGTATATGAACACTGAAGCTTTCTTT | . | TRBV29-1 | few | 13 | TRBJ1-1
CSAGQEGSYNSPLHF | TGCAGTGCAGGACAGGAGGGCTCCTATAATTCACCCCTCCACTTT | TRBD1 | TRBV20-1 | . | 15 | TRBJ1-6
CASSLGSLDTQYF | TGTGCCAGCAGCTTAGGGTCTCTAGATACGCAGTATTTT | . | TRBV7-2 | . | 13 | TRBJ2-3
CASSYSGLAGDTQYF | TGTGCCAGCAGTTACTCGGGGCTGGCGGGGGATACGCAGTATTTT | . | TRBV6-6 | . | 15 | TRBJ2-3
CASSLSGRFSTDTQYF | TGTGCCAGCAGCCTTAGCGGGAGGTTTAGCACAGATACGCAGTATTTT | TRBD2 | TRBV3-1 | few | 16 | TRBJ2-3
CASNPGTSGADTQYF | TGTGCCAGTAATCCCGGGACTAGCGGTGCAGATACGCAGTATTTT | TRBD2 | TRBV19 | many | 15 | TRBJ2-3
CASSFLGSYEQYF | TGTGCCAGCAGTTTCCTGGGGTCCTACGAGCAGTACTTC | . | TRBV12-3/TRBV12-4 | few | 13 | TRBJ2-7
CATSDGTGNQPQHF | TGTGCCACCAGCGACGGGACGGGCAATCAGCCCCAGCATTTT | . | TRBV15 | many | 14 | TRBJ1-5
CSARVPGATDTQYF | TGCAGTGCTAGAGTACCGGGGGCCACAGATACGCAGTATTTT | . | TRBV20-1 | few | 14 | TRBJ2-3
CASSQDLVRKGAGELFF | TGTGCCAGCAGCCAAGATCTCGTCAGGAAGGGGGCCGGGGAGCTGTTTTTT | . | TRBV3-1 | many | 17 | TRBJ2-2
CSASGLAGARGEQYF | TGCAGTGCTAGCGGTCTAGCGGGAGCCCGGGGCGAGCAGTACTTC | TRBD2 | TRBV20-1 | many | 15 | TRBJ2-7
CASSYSQGRLETQYF | TGTGCCAGCAGTTACTCACAGGGGAGGTTGGAGACCCAGTACTTC | . | TRBV6-5 | many | 15 | TRBJ2-5
CSATDRDDEQYF | TGCAGTGCTACTGACAGGGACGACGAGCAGTACTTC | TRBD1 | TRBV20-1 | many | 12 | TRBJ2-7
CASSPHAGASLYGYTF | TGTGCCAGCAGCCCTCACGCCGGGGCGTCGCTCTATGGCTACACCTTC | . | TRBV11-2 | . | 16 | TRBJ1-2
CASSGPGNEQFF | TGTGCCAGCAGTGGACCCGGCAATGAGCAGTTCTTC | . | TRBV2 | few | 12 | TRBJ2-1
CASSLGGRGLETQYF | TGTGCCAGCAGCTTAGGCGGGAGGGGTCTAGAGACCCAGTACTTC | TRBD2 | TRBV11-3 | . | 15 | TRBJ2-5
CASSQDSRPNTGELFF | TGCGCCAGCAGCCAAGATTCCAGACCTAACACCGGGGAGCTGTTTTTT | . | TRBV4-3 | few | 16 | TRBJ2-2
CSADRGQTYNEQFF | TGCAGTGCCGACCGAGGGCAGACCTACAATGAGCAGTTCTTC | . | TRBV20-1 | few | 14 | TRBJ2-1
CASSLTLYAGETQYF | TGTGCCAGCAGCTTAACTCTCTACGCGGGAGAGACCCAGTACTTC | . | TRBV7-8 | medium-sized | 15 | TRBJ2-5
CASRGQGSYNEQFF | TGTGCCAGCAGGGGACAGGGGTCCTACAATGAGCAGTTCTTC | TRBD1 | TRBV28 | few | 14 | TRBJ2-1
CASSPYIGAYEQYF | TGTGCCAGCAGCCCCTACATAGGAGCGTACGAGCAGTACTTC | . | TRBV7-8 | . | 14 | TRBJ2-7
CSARVGPDQPQHF | TGCAGTGCTAGAGTGGGGCCAGATCAGCCCCAGCATTTT | . | TRBV20-1 | many | 13 | TRBJ1-5
CASSQDPQGITYNEQFF | TGCGCCAGCAGCCAAGATCCCCAGGGAATAACCTACAATGAGCAGTTCTTC | . | TRBV4-1 | . | 17 | TRBJ2-1
CATSDSLLTGDNEQFF | TGTGCCACCAGTGATTCTCTCTTGACAGGGGACAATGAGCAGTTCTTC | TRBD1 | TRBV24-1 | many | 16 | TRBJ2-1
CASSWGGSSYEQYF | TGTGCCAGCAGTTGGGGGGGGAGCTCCTACGAGCAGTACTTC | TRBD2 | TRBV28 | many | 14 | TRBJ2-7
CASSQTIRGHNEQFF | TGTGCCAGCAGCCAGACCATCCGGGGACACAATGAGCAGTTCTTC | . | TRBV3-2 | many | 15 | TRBJ2-1
CASSPWTGGDIQYF | TGTGCCAGCAGCCCTTGGACAGGAGGAGACATTCAGTACTTC | TRBD1 | TRBV11-2 | . | 14 | TRBJ2-4
CASSFTGGQYNEQFF | TGCGCCAGCAGCTTCACGGGAGGCCAATACAATGAGCAGTTCTTC | TRBD2 | TRBV5-1 | few | 15 | TRBJ2-1
CASSASQDGNTEAFF | TGCGCCAGCAGTGCTAGCCAGGACGGGAACACTGAAGCTTTCTTT | . | TRBV10-1 | . | 15 | TRBJ1-1
CSARDRLAEQYF | TGCAGTGCTAGAGATCGACTGGCCGAGCAGTACTTC | . | TRBV20-1 | many | 12 | TRBJ2-7
CASRRMAGRGPTDTQYF | TGTGCCAGCAGACGGATGGCGGGAAGAGGGCCCACAGATACGCAGTATTTT | . | TRBV6-6 | . | 17 | TRBJ2-3
CASSSVDRALYEQYF | TGTGCCAGCAGCTCTGTGGACAGGGCCCTCTACGAGCAGTACTTC | TRBD1 | TRBV7-8 | . | 15 | TRBJ2-7
CAISDPDTPNTEAFF | TGTGCCATCAGTGACCCAGACACACCGAACACTGAAGCTTTCTTT | . | TRBV10-3 | few | 15 | TRBJ1-1
CASSGGLAGGSETQYF | TGCGCCAGCAGCGGAGGACTAGCGGGAGGATCTGAGACCCAGTACTTC | TRBD2 | TRBV5-1 | . | 16 | TRBJ2-5
CASSLRREVSTGELFF | TGTGCCAGCAGCTTAAGGCGGGAGGTCTCCACCGGGGAGCTGTTTTTT | TRBD2 | TRBV7-8 | few | 16 | TRBJ2-2
CASRVRESSYEQYF | TGTGCCAGCAGGGTGCGGGAGAGCTCCTACGAGCAGTACTTC | TRBD2 | TRBV2 | few | 14 | TRBJ2-7
CASSPRRDTEAFF | TGTGCCAGCAGCCCCCGACGGGACACTGAAGCTTTCTTT | . | TRBV7-2 | many | 13 | TRBJ1-1
CASSQGDTGVSYEQYF | TGCGCCAGCAGCCAGGGAGACACAGGTGTCTCCTACGAGCAGTACTTC | . | TRBV5-1 | few | 16 | TRBJ2-7
CASSQDPSGTSYEQYF | TGCGCCAGCAGCCAAGATCCTAGCGGGACCTCCTACGAGCAGTACTTC | TRBD2 | TRBV4-3 | many | 16 | TRBJ2-7
CASSLTQNGYEQYF | TGTGCCAGCAGTTTAACGCAAAACGGCTACGAGCAGTACTTC | . | TRBV27 | . | 14 | TRBJ2-7
CASDPGHLSYEQYF | TGTGCCAGCGACCCGGGACACCTCTCCTACGAGCAGTACTTC | . | TRBV5-8 | . | 14 | TRBJ2-7